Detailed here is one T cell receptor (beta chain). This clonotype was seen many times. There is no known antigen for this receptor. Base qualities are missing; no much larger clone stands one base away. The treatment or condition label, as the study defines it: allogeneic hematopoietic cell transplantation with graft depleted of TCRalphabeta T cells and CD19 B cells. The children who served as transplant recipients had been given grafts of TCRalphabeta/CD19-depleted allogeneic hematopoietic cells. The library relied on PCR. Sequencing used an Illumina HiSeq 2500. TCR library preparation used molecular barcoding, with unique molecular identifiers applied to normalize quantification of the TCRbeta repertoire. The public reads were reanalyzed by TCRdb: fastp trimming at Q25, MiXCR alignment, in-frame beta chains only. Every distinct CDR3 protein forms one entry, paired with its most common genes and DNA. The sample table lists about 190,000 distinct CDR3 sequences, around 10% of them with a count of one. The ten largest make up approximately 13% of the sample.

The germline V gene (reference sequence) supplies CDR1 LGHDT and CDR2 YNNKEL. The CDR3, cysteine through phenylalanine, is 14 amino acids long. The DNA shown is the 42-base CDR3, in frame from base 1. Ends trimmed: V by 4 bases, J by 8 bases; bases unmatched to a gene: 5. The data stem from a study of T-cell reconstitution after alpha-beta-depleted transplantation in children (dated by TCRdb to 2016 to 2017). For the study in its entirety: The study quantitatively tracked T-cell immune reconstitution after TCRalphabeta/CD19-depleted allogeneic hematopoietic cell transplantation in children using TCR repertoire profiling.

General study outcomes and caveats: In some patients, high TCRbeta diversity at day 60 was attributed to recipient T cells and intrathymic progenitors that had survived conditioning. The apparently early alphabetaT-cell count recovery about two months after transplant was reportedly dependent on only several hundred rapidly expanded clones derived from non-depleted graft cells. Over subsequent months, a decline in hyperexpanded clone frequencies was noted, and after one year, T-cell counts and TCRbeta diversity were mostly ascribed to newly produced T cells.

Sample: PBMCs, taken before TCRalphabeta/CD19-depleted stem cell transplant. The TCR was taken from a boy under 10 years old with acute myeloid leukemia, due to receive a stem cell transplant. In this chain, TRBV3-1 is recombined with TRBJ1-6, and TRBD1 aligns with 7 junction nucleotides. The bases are TGTGCCAGCAGCCCTGGACAGGCGGATTCACCCCTCCACTTT. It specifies CASSPGQADSPLHF.